This is a list of T cell receptor beta chains from one sample in a study of technical replicates of blood from several donors. Sequencing was performed with immunoSEQ multiplex PCR; in TCRdb, only in-frame clones are kept and a portion is missing. Counted here are around 100,000 clones, around 93% occurring once; the ten biggest clones make up 0.3% to 0.35%. The source material was T cells isolated from PBMCs. These receptors came from a human donor in good health. CDR3s include the opening cysteine and the closing phenylalanine or tryptophan. Each record gives: CDR3 protein, J gene, V gene.

CDR3aa: CASGAGREETQYF
j_gene: TRBJ2-5
v_gene: TRBV9

CDR3aa: CASSAQGSSYEQYF
j_gene: TRBJ2-7
v_gene: TRBV9

CDR3aa: CASSAGTAMNTEAFF
j_gene: TRBJ1-1
v_gene: TRBV19

CDR3aa: CASSESAVPNEKLFF
j_gene: TRBJ1-4
v_gene: TRBV10-1

CDR3aa: CASSGVTGGYGYTF
j_gene: TRBJ1-2
v_gene: TRBV9

CDR3aa: CASSLENAGRDGYTF
j_gene: TRBJ1-2
v_gene: TRBV28

CDR3aa: CASSSDSAYEQYF
j_gene: TRBJ2-7
v_gene: TRBV5-6

CDR3aa: CASSQVVASGAEQYF
j_gene: TRBJ2-7
v_gene: TRBV4-2

CDR3aa: CAISGAGQGIARQYF
j_gene: TRBJ2-7
v_gene: TRBV10-3

CDR3aa: CASSLHRGKNQPQHF
j_gene: TRBJ1-5
v_gene: TRBV5-5

CDR3aa: CASRTAGATYEQYF
j_gene: TRBJ2-7
v_gene: TRBV27

CDR3aa: CAGRWRTATYEQYF
j_gene: TRBJ2-7
v_gene: TRBV30

CDR3aa: CASSPTSPSLNEQFF
j_gene: TRBJ2-1
v_gene: TRBV10-1

CDR3aa: CASSRTSGSSYNEQFF
j_gene: TRBJ2-1
v_gene: TRBV5-1

CDR3aa: CATEGAGGATGELFF
j_gene: TRBJ2-2
v_gene: TRBV10-3

CDR3aa: CSVEDYGYTF
j_gene: TRBJ1-2
v_gene: TRBV20-1

CDR3aa: CASSLGGRSTDTQYF
j_gene: TRBJ2-3
v_gene: TRBV28

CDR3aa: CASSVGDSTNEKLFF
j_gene: TRBJ1-4
v_gene: TRBV9

CDR3aa: CASRWGPATNEKLFF
j_gene: TRBJ1-4
v_gene: TRBV28

CDR3aa: CASSQDAGGPYEQYF
j_gene: TRBJ2-7
v_gene: TRBV4-2

CDR3aa: CASSWRDGIYGYTF
j_gene: TRBJ1-2
v_gene: TRBV5-8

CDR3aa: CSVVMQSGELFF
j_gene: TRBJ2-2
v_gene: TRBV29-1

CDR3aa: CASSATFRGTYEQYF
j_gene: TRBJ2-7
v_gene: TRBV5-8

CDR3aa: CASSDLPGRNTGELFF
j_gene: TRBJ2-2
v_gene: TRBV9

CDR3aa: CASSLLAGGVYEQYF
j_gene: TRBJ2-7
v_gene: TRBV10-2

CDR3aa: CASSLGQGFYTQYF
j_gene: TRBJ2-3
v_gene: TRBV4-1

CDR3aa: CASSLDSGPSNLPQHF
j_gene: TRBJ1-5
v_gene: TRBV7-2

CDR3aa: CASTGFGPQHF
j_gene: TRBJ1-5
v_gene: TRBV6-5

CDR3aa: CAGGGQRPYEQYF
j_gene: TRBJ2-7
v_gene: TRBV7-9

CDR3aa: CASSGTRISEQYF
j_gene: TRBJ2-7
v_gene: TRBV10-3

CDR3aa: CASTPGVPTGELFF
j_gene: TRBJ2-2
v_gene: TRBV19

CDR3aa: CASSSGTENEKLFF
j_gene: TRBJ1-4
v_gene: TRBV5-4

CDR3aa: CASSLHRAGYTF
j_gene: TRBJ1-2
v_gene: TRBV11-2

CDR3aa: CASSPGQGASYEQYF
j_gene: TRBJ2-7
v_gene: TRBV6-1

CDR3aa: CASSLMAGGLIEQYF
j_gene: TRBJ2-7
v_gene: TRBV7-3

CDR3aa: CASSSPTNRQNTEAFF
j_gene: TRBJ1-1
v_gene: TRBV27

CDR3aa: CASSLTGGTIHEQYF
j_gene: TRBJ2-7
v_gene: TRBV5-6

CDR3aa: CASSSVGVDYGYTF
j_gene: TRBJ1-2
v_gene: TRBV7-9

CDR3aa: CASSLGLSNQPQHF
j_gene: TRBJ1-5
v_gene: TRBV27

CDR3aa: CAIRADTEAFF
j_gene: TRBJ1-1
v_gene: TRBV10-3

CDR3aa: CASSATSGSGNEQFF
j_gene: TRBJ2-1
v_gene: TRBV9

CDR3aa: CASSLSYRGNTGELFF
j_gene: TRBJ2-2
v_gene: TRBV5-4

CDR3aa: CASSRGLAGVIGETQYF
j_gene: TRBJ2-5
v_gene: TRBV4-2

CDR3aa: CASSPGGLQETQYF
j_gene: TRBJ2-5
v_gene: TRBV7-2

CDR3aa: CASSHGTAGVTQYF
j_gene: TRBJ2-3
v_gene: TRBV11-2